These 27 T cell receptor beta chains came from one sample sequenced in a study of blood T cell repertoires in COVID-19. The repertoire was sequenced with immunoSEQ multiplex PCR; TCRdb's copy has only in-frame clones and lacks some. The sample shows 95,000 to 120,000 clones, 88% of them seen only once. Sequencing input: peripheral blood. Source of these receptors: a human donor in a cohort sampled during active COVID-19.

V and J are TRBV5-5 and TRBJ1-2; a weak D match, TRBD1 (5 bases). Trimming removed 2 bases at V and 6 bases at J, with 14 bases between. This CDR3 comprises 14 residues. Germline V gene sequence: CDR1 SGHKS, CDR2 YYEKEE (reference sequence). CDR3 sequence: CASSLGPGSDGYTF. CDR3 nucleotide sequence: TGTGCCAGCAGCTTAGGTCCAGGGTCGGATGGCTACACCTTC. The full variable domain, in which reference TRBV5-5 and TRBJ1-2 provide the parts outside the CDR3, is DAGVTQSPTHLIKTRGQQVTLRCSPISGHKSVSWYQQVLGQGPQFIFQYYEKEERGRGNFPDRFSARQFPNYSSELNVNALLLGDSALYLCASSLGPGSDGYTFGSGTRLTVV.

The genes are TRBV5-1 and TRBJ1-1; 8 bases line up with TRBD1. The CDR3 has 12 amino acids. Trimming took 0 bases from V and 8 from J; bases not matched to a gene: 0. Germline V gene lookup returns CDR1 SGHRS and CDR2 YFSETQ. DNA of the CDR3: TGCGCCAGCAGCTTGGGGACAGGGGAAGCTTTCTTT. Its protein product is CASSLGTGEAFF.

The rearrangement joins TRBV10-2 to TRBJ2-7; TRBD2 might be the D (6 bases). The CDR3 sequence is 11 residues long. Deletions cut 10 bases from V and 6 bases from J, with 13 bases between. Germline V CDR1 and CDR2: WSHSY, SAAADI. In nucleotides, the CDR3 is TGCGCCACCATGACTAGTGGCGAGCAGTACTTC. It codes for CATMTSGEQYF.

V and J are TRBV3-1 (or the pseudogene TRBV3-2) and TRBJ2-1; a possible D gene is TRBD1 (6 bases). Germline V CDR1 and CDR2: LGHDT, YNNKEL (reference sequence). This CDR3 comprises 16 residues. Trimming removed 0 bases at V and 8 bases at J, with 17 bases between. The CDR3 DNA reads as TGTGCCAGCAGCCAAGAGGGCTGGGGACAAGGGTATGAGCAGTTCTTC. Residues: CASSQEGWGQGYEQFF.

This rearrangement joins TRBV19 to TRBJ1-1; 7 bases agree with TRBD1. The CDR3 covers 15 residues. Germline V gene lookup returns CDR1 LNHDA and CDR2 SQIVND (reference sequence). V shed 3 bases, J shed 5 bases, and the junction held 9 bases outside the gene matches. The CDR3: CASSIVLRQGTEAFF. CDR3 DNA: TGTGCCAGTAGTATCGTCCTCCGACAGGGAACTGAAGCTTTCTTT.

This rearrangement joins TRBV10-2 to TRBJ1-5, with unresolved D. Trimming pared 2 bases from V and 2 bases from J, leaving 7 bases between. The germline gives CDR1 WSHSY, CDR2 SAAADI. This CDR3 region has 14 residues. CDR3 sequence reads: CASSEPGGNQPQHF. In DNA form, the CDR3 reads TGCGCCAGCAGTGAGCCCGGGGGCAATCAGCCCCAGCATTTT.

The genes are TRBV15 and TRBJ1-6, with TRBD1 matching 10 bases. Per germline, CDR1 LNHNV and CDR2 YYDKDF (reference sequence). The J segment lost 6 bases and the V segment lost 8 bases, leaving 1 base of the junction unmatched. This CDR3 has 13 residues. The CDR3 loop reads CATGDRGNSPLHF. The CDR3 DNA is TGTGCCACCGGGGACAGGGGTAATTCACCCCTCCACTTT.

V is TRBV7-9 and J is TRBJ1-1, with 7 bases fitting TRBD1. The CDR3 is made up of 15 amino acids. Germline V gene lookup returns CDR1 SEHNR and CDR2 FQNEAQ (reference sequence). V lost 4 bases to trimming and J lost 1 base; unmatched junction nucleotides: 6. CDR3 nucleotide sequence: TGTGCCAGCAGCTCCTGGACAGGAGCGAACACTGAAGCTTTCTTT. Residues: CASSSWTGANTEAFF. Full variable domain (remainder filled in from reference TRBV7-9 and TRBJ1-1): DTGVSQNPRHKITKRGQNVTFRCDPISEHNRLYWYRQTLGQGPEFLTYFQNEAQLEKSRLLSDRFSAERPKGSFSTLEIQRTEQGDSAMYLCASSSWTGANTEAFFGQGTRLTVV.

There are a few counts of this clone. The identical CDR3 is also encoded by other nucleotide sequences in the sample. This chain connects TRBV5-1 to TRBJ1-4; 8 bases are a match to TRBD1. CDR3 size: 14 residues. V lost 4 bases, J lost 4 bases, and 3 bases stayed unmatched. The V gene's germline CDR1 is SGHRS and CDR2 YFSETQ. This CDR3 reads CASSLGQGNEKLFF. The DNA of the CDR3 is TGCGCCAGCAGCCTCGGACAGGGTAATGAAAAACTGTTTTTT. Using reference TRBV5-1 and TRBJ1-4 for the parts outside the CDR3, the full variable domain is KAGVTQTPRYLIKTRGQQVTLSCSPISGHRSVSWYQQTPGQGLQFLFEYFSETQRNKGNFPGRFSGRQFSNSRSEMNVSTLELGDSALYLCASSLGQGNEKLFFGSGTQLSVL.

The rearrangement links TRBV25-1 to TRBJ1-1; D possibly corresponds to TRBD1 (5 bases). V was cut by 4 bases and J by 8 bases, with 11 bases left in between. Per germline, CDR1 MGHDK and CDR2 SYGVNS. The CDR3 consists of 12 residues. The CDR3 sequence: CASSAQGLEAFF. CDR3 DNA sequence: TGTGCCAGCAGTGCCCAGGGACTAGAAGCTTTCTTT.

The gene calls are TRBV2 and TRBJ1-2; 12 nucleotides align to TRBD1. Germline-derived CDR1 and CDR2 are SNHLY and FYNNEI. This CDR3 is built from 20 residues. J was trimmed by 1 base and V by 0 bases; bases with no gene match: 12. In DNA, the CDR3 is TGTGCCAGCAGTGAAGCCCCCTGGGGGACAGGGGGCCAGGATAACTATGGCTACACCTTC. Translation: CASSEAPWGTGGQDNYGYTF.

The gene calls are TRBV27 and TRBJ1-6; 9 positions match TRBD1. This CDR3 has 14 residues. Germline V CDR1 and CDR2: MNHEY, SMNVEV (reference sequence). Unmatched junction bases numbered 6, after V lost 5 bases and J lost 10 bases. The CDR3 coding sequence is TGTGCCAGCAGTCCCGACAGGGGGGAATCACCCCTCCACTTT. Its protein product is CASSPDRGESPLHF.

J is TRBJ2-7 and V is TRBV27; 10 positions agree with TRBD1. The V gene's germline CDR1 is MNHEY and CDR2 SMNVEV (reference sequence). This CDR3 is built from 15 residues. V lost 4 bases, J lost 9 bases, and 12 bases stayed unmatched. CDR3 protein: CASSSRGTGALGQYF. As DNA, the CDR3 is TGTGCCAGCAGTTCCCGCGGGACAGGGGCCTTGGGGCAGTACTTC.

V and J are TRBV5-1 and TRBJ2-1; 9 nucleotides align to TRBD1. The CDR3 contains 15 residues. V dropped 4 bases and J dropped 2; count of bases not matched to a gene: 4. Germline-derived CDR1 and CDR2 are SGHRS and YFSETQ. CDR3 sequence reads: CASSPRTGAYNEQFF. As DNA, the CDR3 is TGCGCCAGCAGCCCACGGACAGGGGCCTACAATGAGCAGTTCTTC.

The rearrangement links TRBV6-6 to TRBJ2-7; 7 positions agree with TRBD1. This CDR3 contains 13 residues. With V trimmed by 5 bases and J by 3 bases, 4 bases remained unmatched. The germline V gene has CDR1 MNHNY and CDR2 SVGAGI (reference sequence). The CDR3 sequence: CASSPQGYYEQYF. CDR3 nucleotide sequence: TGTGCCAGCAGTCCACAGGGGTACTACGAGCAGTACTTC.

The chain carries TRBV10-1 and TRBJ2-2; 8 bases match TRBD1. Germline V CDR1 and CDR2: WNHNN, SYGVQD (reference sequence). J gave up 7 bases and V 8 bases, and 6 bases lay outside the gene matches. The CDR3 extends over 13 amino acids. CDR3: CASRGQGFGELFF. Here the CDR3 DNA reads TGCGCCAGCCGAGGACAGGGCTTCGGGGAGCTGTTTTTT.

The V call is TRBV18, the J call TRBJ1-1; D possibly corresponds to TRBD1 (6 bases). V was pared by 2 bases and J by 0 bases, with 10 bases between. In germline, CDR1 is KGHSH, CDR2 LQKENI. The CDR3 length is 15 residues. CDR3 coding DNA: TGTGCCAGCTCACCAGGACAGAAGATGAACACTGAAGCTTTCTTT. It translates to CASSPGQKMNTEAFF.

V usage is TRBV4-1 and J usage is TRBJ2-1, with 9 bases lining up with TRBD1. Germline values: CDR1 MGHRA, CDR2 YSYEKL. This CDR3 is built from 15 residues. The trim removed 1 base at V and 7 bases at J, leaving 5 bases unmatched. Here the CDR3 DNA reads TGCGCCAGCAGCCAAGTTGGGACAGGGAAGAATGAGCAGTTCTTC. As protein: CASSQVGTGKNEQFF.

The chain has TRBV6-1 and TRBJ1-2, with TRBD1 as a possible D gene (5 bases). V lost 0 bases, J lost 4 bases, and 15 bases lay in between. Per the germline V gene, CDR1 is MNHNS and CDR2 is SASEGT. The CDR3 runs to 16 residues. Here the CDR3 DNA reads TGTGCCAGCAGTGAAGCGCTTCGGGCAGGGCCCTATGGCTACACCTTC. It codes for CASSEALRAGPYGYTF.

The rearrangement links TRBV6-5 to TRBJ2-1, with D possibly matching TRBD1 (6 bases). V lost 6 bases and J lost 10, with 13 bases in between. The CDR3 is made up of 12 amino acids. CDR1 and CDR2 from the germline V gene are MNHEY and SVGAGI. CDR3 in amino acids: CASRAHGGEQFF. Written as DNA, the CDR3 is TGTGCCAGCAGGGCCCATGGGGGCGAGCAGTTCTTC.

The J gene is TRBJ2-1, the V gene TRBV7-9; a possible D gene is TRBD2 (5 bases). V lost 4 bases and J 14 bases, leaving 12 bases between the germline ends. There are 11 residues in the CDR3. Germline assignment: CDR1 SEHNR and CDR2 FQNEAQ (reference sequence). CDR3 coding DNA: TGTGCCAGCAGCTCCTCGTCGGGGAAGTTCTTC. It yields the protein CASSSSSGKFF.

V and J are TRBV5-4 and TRBJ1-1; 8 nucleotides agree with TRBD1. Germline V gene sequence: CDR1 SGHNT, CDR2 YYREEE (reference sequence). The CDR3 sequence is 14 residues long. The J segment lost 11 bases and the V segment lost 4 bases, leaving 13 bases of the junction unmatched. The CDR3 DNA reads TGTGCCAGCAGCCCTGTCCCGGGACAGGAGGAGGCTTTCTTT. Its protein is CASSPVPGQEEAFF.

This sequence joins TRBV4-1 and TRBJ2-7; D remains ambiguous. V lost 2 bases, J lost 2 bases, and 13 bases lay in between. The CDR3 sequence is 15 residues long. Germline V CDR1 and CDR2: MGHRA, YSYEKL. This CDR3 reads CASSQSFGGTYEQYF. CDR3 in DNA: TGCGCCAGCAGCCAATCTTTCGGCGGCACCTACGAGCAGTACTTC.

CDR3 sequence (DNA): TGCGCCAGCAGCCAGGCGACAGGCAGCCCCTACGAGCAGTACTTC. Translating it yields CASSQATGSPYEQYF. The V gene is TRBV4-1, the J gene TRBJ2-7; tentative D call: TRBD1 (6 bases). CDR1 is MGHRA, CDR2 YSYEKL, per germline. CDR3 length: 15 residues. The V gene lost 3 bases and the J gene lost 2 bases, with 14 bases spanning the gap.

The rearrangement links TRBV18 to TRBJ2-5, with D possibly being TRBD1 (6 bases). Germline V lookup: CDR1 KGHSH, CDR2 LQKENI. The CDR3 runs 15 residues. V lost 0 bases, J lost 4 bases, and 12 bases lay in between. This CDR3 is CASSPPNRDGETQYF. The CDR3 DNA sequence: TGTGCCAGCTCACCACCTAACAGGGACGGAGAGACCCAGTACTTC.

V gene TRBV19 combines with J gene TRBJ1-2; tentatively, D is TRBD1 (5 bases). This CDR3 has 14 amino acids. The germline CDR1 and CDR2 sequences are LNHDA and SQIVND (reference sequence). The V and J ends lost 6 bases and 5 bases respectively, with 16 bases between them. CDR3 protein: CASSLQEYGYGYTF. The CDR3 DNA reads TGTGCCAGTAGCTTACAGGAGTATGGGTATGGCTACACCTTC.

The chain couples TRBV12-3 or TRBV12-4 to TRBJ1-2, with D perhaps TRBD1 (6 bases). The CDR3 contains 12 residues. V lost 11 bases, J lost 8 bases, and 18 bases lay in between. The DNA of the CDR3 is TGTGCCCTACGGGGGGCTAATGGGGGCTACACCTTC. It translates to CALRGANGGYTF.